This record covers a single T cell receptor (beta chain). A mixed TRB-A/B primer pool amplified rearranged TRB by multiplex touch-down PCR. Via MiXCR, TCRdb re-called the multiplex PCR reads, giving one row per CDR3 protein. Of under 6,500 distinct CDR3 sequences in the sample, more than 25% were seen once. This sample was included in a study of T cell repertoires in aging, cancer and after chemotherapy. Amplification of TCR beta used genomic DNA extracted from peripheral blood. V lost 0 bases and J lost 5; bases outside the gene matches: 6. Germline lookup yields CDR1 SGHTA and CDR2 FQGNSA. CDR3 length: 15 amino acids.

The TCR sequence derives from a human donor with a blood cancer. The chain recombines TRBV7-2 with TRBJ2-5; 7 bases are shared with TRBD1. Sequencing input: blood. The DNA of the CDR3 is TGTGCCAGCAGCTTAGCTTTAGGACAGGCCGAGACCCAGTACTTC. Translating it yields CASSLALGQAETQYF.